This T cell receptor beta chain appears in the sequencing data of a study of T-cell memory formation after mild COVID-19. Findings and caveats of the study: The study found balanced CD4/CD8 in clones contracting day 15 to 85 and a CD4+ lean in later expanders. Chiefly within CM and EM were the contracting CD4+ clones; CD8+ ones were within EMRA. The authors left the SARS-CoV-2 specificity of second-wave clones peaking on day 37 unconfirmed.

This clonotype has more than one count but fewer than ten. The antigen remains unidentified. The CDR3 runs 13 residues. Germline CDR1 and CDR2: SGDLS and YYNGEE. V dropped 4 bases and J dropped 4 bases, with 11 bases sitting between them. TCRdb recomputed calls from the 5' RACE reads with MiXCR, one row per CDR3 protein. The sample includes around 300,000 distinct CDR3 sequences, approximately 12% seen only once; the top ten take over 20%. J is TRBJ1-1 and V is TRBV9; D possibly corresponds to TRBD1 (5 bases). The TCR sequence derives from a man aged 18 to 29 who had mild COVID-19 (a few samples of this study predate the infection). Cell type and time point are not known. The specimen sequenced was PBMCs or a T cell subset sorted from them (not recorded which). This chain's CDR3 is CASSRVRGTEAFF. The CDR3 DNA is TGTGCCAGCAGCCGCGTGAGGGGCACTGAAGCTTTCTTT.